Listed below are T cell receptor beta chains from one sample, sequenced in a study of T cell responses to AZD1222 COVID-19 vaccine. Assay used: immunoSEQ multiplex PCR; TCRdb lists only in-frame clones, some missing. This sample carries around 120,000 clones, approximately 83% of them seen once, and the ten largest clones take around 1.6%. Source: peripheral blood, taken on day 0 of AZD1222 vaccination. Every receptor here comes from an adult in good health. The CDR3 runs from the conserved cysteine through the conserved F or W. Each record gives: J gene, V gene, clone size, D gene, CDR3 DNA, CDR3 protein. The D gene is left open where the match is weak. The size field is filled for only some rows; it gives once, few, many or a size class.

TRBJ1-5,TRBV5-4,.,.,TGTGCCAGCAGCTTGGATGGGCAGGGGCGAAATCAGCCCCAGCATTTT,CASSLDGQGRNQPQHF
TRBJ2-1,TRBV12-3/TRBV12-4,.,TRBD2,TGTGCCACGGGACTAGCGGGAGACAATGAGCAGTTCTTC,CATGLAGDNEQFF
TRBJ2-2,TRBV5-1,.,.,TGCGCCAGCAGCTTGCTGGTAACGAACACCGGGGAGCTGTTTTTT,CASSLLVTNTGELFF
TRBJ2-5,TRBV29-1,once,TRBD2,TGCAGCGTTGAAGCTAGCGGTAATAAAGCCCAGTACTTC,CSVEASGNKAQYF
TRBJ1-6,TRBV7-2,.,.,TGTGCCAGCAGCTTAGGCAGGGCGGCTTCACCCCTCCACTTT,CASSLGRAASPLHF
TRBJ1-2,TRBV9,.,TRBD1,TGTGCCAGCAGCGCCGGACAGGCCGGCTACACCTTC,CASSAGQAGYTF
TRBJ1-1,TRBV18,.,TRBD1,TGTGCCAGCTCACAATCAGGACAGGGACGAATCACTGAAGCTTTCTTT,CASSQSGQGRITEAFF
TRBJ1-1,TRBV20-1,few,.,TGCAGTGCGACGTGGTCTGAAGCTTTCTTT,CSATWSEAFF
TRBJ1-3,TRBV6-5,.,.,TGTGCCAGCAGTTACCAGGGAAACACCATATATTTT,CASSYQGNTIYF
TRBJ1-1,TRBV7-2,.,.,TGTGCCAGCAGGATGGGAGGGGGTTTTAGTGAAGCTTTCTTT,CASRMGGGFSEAFF
TRBJ2-2,TRBV11-2,.,.,TGTGCCAGCAGCTTAGTCGCGACAGCAAACACCGGGGAGCTGTTTTTT,CASSLVATANTGELFF
TRBJ1-2,TRBV9,.,.,TGTGCCAGCAGCGTAGCCCCGAACTATGGCTACACCTTC,CASSVAPNYGYTF
TRBJ2-7,TRBV11-2,.,.,TGTGCCAGCACGGCTGGGCAGCTCGCCTCCTACGAGCAGTACTTC,CASTAGQLASYEQYF
TRBJ1-3,TRBV5-1,.,TRBD1,TGCGCCAGCAGCTTGGGACAGGGGGATGGAAACACCATATATTTT,CASSLGQGDGNTIYF
TRBJ2-7,TRBV25-1,.,TRBD1,TGTGCCAGCAGTGACCGGGACAGGGGGCGGTACGAGCAGTACTTC,CASSDRDRGRYEQYF
TRBJ1-1,TRBV29-1,once,TRBD1,TGCAGCGTTGAGACAGGGTGGGGCGGGATCACTGAAGCTTTCTTT,CSVETGWGGITEAFF
TRBJ2-4,TRBV6-1,few,.,TGTGCCAGCAGTGAATCCGCGGCAGGGAAAAACATTCAGTACTTC,CASSESAAGKNIQYF